This TCR beta chain was profiled in a study of blood T cell repertoires in COVID-19 (dated by TCRdb to 2020 to 2022). Looking at the study overall: Samples covering the acute and convalescent phases of COVID-19 were provided by collaborators in the United States, Italy and Spain. A freely available public database, intended as a resource for researchers studying the immune response to SARS-CoV-2, is where the repertoires were released. Sample metadata almost always included a de-identified subject ID, COVID-19 status, age in years and sex. Where HLA class I and class II types were available, the types were taken from metadata supplied by the sample provider, not from assay-based typing. Samples were obtained from the ongoing ImmuneRACE study (first 160 participants) and from about 1,300 subjects provided by 6 global collaborators. Deeply sampled blood TCRbeta repertoires from subjects exposed to, actively infected with, or recovered from COVID-19 were included in the dataset. The material from the prospective study consisted of cDNA or gDNA derived from T cells, B-cell-depleted T cells, or PBMCs.

Notes on this clone: The antigen this receptor binds is unknown. No qualities accompany the bases; no much larger clone lies one base away.

In Seattle, one collaborating source enrolled patients while the infection was active and tracked those patients longitudinally over the course of disease. Collaborating institutions collected whole blood in K2EDTA tubes following their own protocols. For TCRbeta analysis, collaborators shipped samples as frozen whole blood, isolated PBMCs, or DNA extracted from either of those sample types. The CDR3 numbers 14 residues from cysteine through phenylalanine. Only the CDR3 portion is preserved as DNA: 42 bases, with reading frame beginning at the first base. Relative to germline, V is 5 bases shorter and J is 2 bases shorter, with 10 bases between their ends. Sequences SNHLY (CDR1) and FYNNEI (CDR2) are obtained from the germline V gene. Broad study findings and their caveats: The quantity of clinical and demographic metadata differed by source and by participant and was supplied without curation.

TCRbeta CDR3 regions were amplified from genomic DNA by means of the immunoSEQ Assay, a bias-controlled multiplex PCR. On the study's bioinformatics: Within the assay, amplification of reference gene primers was used to estimate how many nucleated cells each sample contained. Sequence reads were collapsed and filtered to measure the absolute abundance of every unique TCRbeta CDR3 rearrangement. For each sample, productive Simpson clonality was calculated by taking the square root of Simpson's diversity index across productive rearrangements. TCRdb's version of the immuneACCESS table is confined to in-frame rearrangements and falls short of the full clone set. An unresolved V gene accounts for under half of the shortfall where checked; the remainder is of unknown origin. V and J calls and clone size are those listed in that table; D and trimming were worked out from the DNA. The sample profile shows about 120,000 clones; roughly 90% of them were found once. The ten largest clones add up to 3.5% to 4.5% of the sample.

Sequencing was carried out using peripheral blood. Recombination linked TRBV2 to TRBJ1-3; matching of 5 bases hints at TRBD1 as the D gene. This sequence originates from a woman aged 55-75 years with COVID-19, enrolled during active disease. The DNA reads TGTGCCAGCAGTCTGACAGTGCCTGGAAACACCATATATTTT. Its protein product is CASSLTVPGNTIYF.